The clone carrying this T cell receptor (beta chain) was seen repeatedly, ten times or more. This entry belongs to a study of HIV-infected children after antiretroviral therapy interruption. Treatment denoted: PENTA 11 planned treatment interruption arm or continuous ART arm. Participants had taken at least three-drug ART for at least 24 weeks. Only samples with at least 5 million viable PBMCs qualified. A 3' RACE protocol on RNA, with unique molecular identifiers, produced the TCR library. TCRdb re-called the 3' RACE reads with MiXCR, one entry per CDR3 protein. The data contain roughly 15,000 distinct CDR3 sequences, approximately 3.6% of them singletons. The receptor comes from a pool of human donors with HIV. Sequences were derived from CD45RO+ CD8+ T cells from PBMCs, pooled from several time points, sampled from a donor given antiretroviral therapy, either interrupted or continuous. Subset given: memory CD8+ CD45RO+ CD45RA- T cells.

In nucleotides, the CDR3 is TGTGCCAGCAGTGACTCCTTAGAATCCGTCAATGAGCAGTTCTTC. Amino acid sequence: CASSDSLESVNEQFF. The chain couples TRBV6-4 to TRBJ2-1, with unresolved D. Germline CDR1 is MRHNA and CDR2 is SNTAGT. This CDR3 spans 15 amino acids. The V end was cut by 0 bases, the J end by 6 bases, with 12 bases between.